This TCR beta chain was identified during a study of T cell responses to AZD1222 COVID-19 vaccine. Turning to the study itself: The study pooled second doses at about 4 or about 12 weeks.

The method was immunoSEQ multiplex PCR; TCRdb's version includes in-frame clones alone and lacks a portion of them. The data hold approximately 97,000 clones, with 85% to 90% observed a single time. The sample in question was peripheral blood, obtained on day 0 of AZD1222 vaccination. The TCR originated in an adult in good health.

CDR3 DNA sequence: TGTGCCACCAGCCTAGCGGGGGGTGGGGCCAACGTCCTGACTTTC. As protein: CATSLAGGGANVLTF. This chain joins TRBV15 and TRBJ2-6; 11 bases agree with TRBD2. The CDR3 loop spans 15 amino acids. V lost 5 bases, J lost 3 bases, and 0 bases stayed unmatched. Per germline, CDR1 LNHNV and CDR2 YYDKDF (reference sequence).